These 32 T cell receptor beta chains were sequenced from one sample in a study of shared clonotypes between healthy human individuals. CD45RO-negative, CCR7-positively selected cells formed the naive CD8 fraction, excluding terminally differentiated effector memory CD45RA+ cells. The data were produced by immunoSEQ multiplex PCR, yet TCRdb's version contains in-frame clones alone and is incomplete. Of hundreds of thousands of clones listed, around 90% were seen once; the top ten hold nearly 25%. Sequences were obtained from naive CD8+ T cells sorted from blood. These TCRs come from a man aged 30 to 45 in good health.

The chain couples TRBV6-1 to TRBJ2-2; tentatively, D is TRBD2 (6 bases). V lost 4 bases and J lost 7, with 19 bases in between. Germline V gives CDR1 MNHNS, CDR2 SASEGT. The CDR3 is made up of 16 amino acids. The CDR3 loop is CASSVSEGRINGELFF. The CDR3 nucleotides are TGTGCCAGCAGTGTGTCGGAGGGGAGGATTAACGGGGAGCTGTTTTTT.

The gene calls are TRBV6-5 and TRBJ2-7; maybe TRBD2 (5 bases). CDR3 length equals 15 residues. Germline CDR1 MNHEY, CDR2 SVGAGI. Trimming shortened V by 0 bases and J by 3 bases, and 12 bases separated the two germline ends. The CDR3 spells CASSYSRTDLYEQYF. The CDR3 coding sequence is TGTGCCAGCAGTTACTCGAGGACTGACCTCTACGAGCAGTACTTC.

The chain recombines TRBV7-2 with TRBJ2-5, with 10 nucleotides matching TRBD2. Germline loops: CDR1 SGHTA, CDR2 FQGNSA. V was pared by 6 bases and J by 2 bases, with 0 bases of the junction left unmatched. The CDR3 extends over 13 amino acids. The CDR3 coding sequence is TGTGCCAGCAGACTAGCGGGACAAGAGACCCAGTACTTC. Translation: CASRLAGQETQYF.

The chain uses TRBV6-5 and TRBJ1-2; perhaps TRBD1 as D (5 bases). The V and J ends lost 2 bases and 7 bases respectively, with 14 bases between them. The V gene's germline CDR1 is MNHEY and CDR2 SVGAGI. CDR3 length: 14 residues. The CDR3, as DNA: TGTGCCAGCAGTTACGGGGGGACGACCGGTGGCTACACCTTC. It specifies CASSYGGTTGGYTF.

The chain employs TRBV5-6 and TRBJ2-3, with TRBD2 identical over 10 bases. This CDR3 has 14 amino acids. The germline V gene has CDR1 SGHDT and CDR2 YYEEEE. The J segment lost 6 bases and the V segment lost 2 bases, leaving 3 bases of the junction unmatched. The CDR3 spells CASSFPSGSDTQYF. The CDR3 bases are TGTGCCAGCAGCTTCCCTAGCGGGAGCGATACGCAGTATTTT.

This rearrangement joins TRBV10-3 to TRBJ2-1; 14 bases map to TRBD2. The CDR3 has 15 amino acids. V shed 5 bases and J 10 bases; nucleotides not matched to a gene: 7. Germline V gives CDR1 ENHRY, CDR2 SYGVKD. The CDR3 DNA follows: TGTGCCATCAGTTCGGGACTAGCGGGAGAAATCGAGCAGTTCTTC. It yields the protein CAISSGLAGEIEQFF.

V and J are TRBV7-6 and TRBJ1-1; 7 bases are shared with TRBD1. This CDR3 contains 14 residues. The germline gives CDR1 SGHVS, CDR2 FNYEAQ. V shed 5 bases, J shed 3 bases, and the junction held 6 bases outside the gene matches. CDR3 DNA: TGTGCCAGCAGCAACTTTGACAGGGACACTGAAGCTTTCTTT. Translation gives CASSNFDRDTEAFF. Full variable domain (rest looked up from reference TRBV7-6 and TRBJ1-1): GAGVSQSPRYKVTKRGQDVALRCDPISGHVSLYWYRQALGQGPEFLTYFNYEAQQDKSGLPNDRFSAERPEGSISTLTIQRTEQRDSAMYRCASSNFDRDTEAFFGQGTRLTVV.

This clone was recorded only once. The genes are TRBV7-6 and TRBJ2-1; possibly TRBD1 for D (6 bases). Per the germline V gene, CDR1 is SGHVS and CDR2 is FNYEAQ. The CDR3 has 15 residues. V was clipped by 4 bases and J by 0 bases, with 10 bases between them. The CDR3 spells CASSWDTSSYNEQFF. In DNA, the CDR3 is TGTGCCAGCAGCTGGGACACGAGCTCCTACAATGAGCAGTTCTTC.

The rearrangement joins TRBV30 to TRBJ1-5; D is uncertain. The germline gives CDR1 GTSNPN, CDR2 SVGIG (reference sequence). This CDR3 spans 14 amino acids. Trimming took 0 bases from V and 3 from J, leaving 9 bases between them. Here the CDR3 reads CAWSVTGFNQPQHF. DNA for the CDR3: TGTGCCTGGAGTGTAACGGGGTTCAATCAGCCCCAGCATTTT.

This clone was detected only once. V gene TRBV2 combines with J gene TRBJ2-7, with a tentative D call TRBD1 (6 bases). The ends were cut back, 3 bases at V and 3 bases at J, with 12 bases in the middle. The CDR3 is 14 residues long. Germline-derived CDR1 and CDR2 are SNHLY and FYNNEI. The CDR3 DNA reads TGTGCCAGCAGTGACACCGGGACAAACTACGAGCAGTACTTC. Amino acid sequence: CASSDTGTNYEQYF.

The count of this clone is one. The CDR3 sequence is CASSLGDRGSNNEKLFF. CDR3 nucleotides: TGTGCCAGCAGCTTGGGGGACAGGGGGAGTAATAATGAAAAACTGTTTTTT. V usage is TRBV5-5 and J usage is TRBJ1-4, with TRBD1 matching 11 bases. CDR3 length equals 17 residues. Germline CDR1 reads SGHKS; CDR2 reads YYEKEE (reference sequence). With V trimmed by 0 bases and J by 4 bases, 5 bases remained unmatched.

V and J are TRBV30 and TRBJ2-3; 8 bases fit TRBD2. The junction had 13 bases not matched to a gene; V was cut back by 4 bases and J by 4 bases. From germline, CDR1 is GTSNPN and CDR2 SVGIG (reference sequence). This CDR3 spans 16 amino acids. The CDR3 spells CAWKREGQSRPDTQYF. For the CDR3, the DNA is TGTGCCTGGAAACGGGAGGGCCAATCAAGGCCAGATACGCAGTATTTT.

This rearrangement joins TRBV9 to TRBJ2-3; D is ambiguous. With 3 bases removed from V and 8 bases from J, the gap between germline ends came to 16 bases. The CDR3 totals 14 residues. Looked up from germline, CDR1 is SGDLS and CDR2 is YYNGEE. The CDR3 bases are TGTGCCAGCAGCGCCCCTAATGCCGGTGGTACGCAGTATTTT. As protein: CASSAPNAGGTQYF. Combining the CDR3 with reference TRBV9 and TRBJ2-3 gives the whole variable domain DSGVTQTPKHLITATGQRVTLRCSPRSGDLSVYWYQQSLDQGLQFLIQYYNGEERAKGNILERFSAQQFPDLHSELNLSSLELGDSALYFCASSAPNAGGTQYFGPGTRLTVL.

V gene TRBV27 combines with J gene TRBJ2-7; D tentatively fits TRBD1 or TRBD2 (5 bases each). The CDR3 is made up of 16 amino acids. Germline CDR1 and CDR2: MNHEY and SMNVEV (reference sequence). V lost 2 bases and J 2 bases, leaving 16 bases between the germline ends. The CDR3 is CASSLQTVTRTYEQYF. CDR3 sequence (DNA): TGTGCCAGCAGTTTACAGACAGTAACTAGGACCTACGAGCAGTACTTC.

The V call is TRBV19, the J call TRBJ2-7; TRBD2 matches 14 bases. Losses at the gene ends were 5 bases for V and 3 bases for J; bases not matched to a gene: 3. The CDR3 consists of 15 residues. Germline CDR1 and CDR2: LNHDA and SQIVND (reference sequence). CDR3 amino acids: CASSPTSGRVYEQYF. For the CDR3, the DNA is TGTGCCAGTAGTCCGACTAGCGGGAGGGTCTACGAGCAGTACTTC. Supplemented by reference TRBV19 and TRBJ2-7, the full variable domain reads DGGITQSPKYLFRKEGQNVTLSCEQNLNHDAMYWYRQDPGQGLRLIYYSQIVNDFQKGDIAEGYSVSREKKESFPLTVTSAQKNPTAFYLCASSPTSGRVYEQYFGPGTRLTVT.

This clone has more than one count but fewer than ten. The CDR3 protein is CASSQYPGGLAGVTGELFF. CDR3 in DNA: TGTGCCAGCAGCCAATACCCGGGCGGCCTAGCGGGAGTTACCGGGGAGCTGTTTTTT. V is TRBV4-2 and J is TRBJ2-2; 10 bases agree with TRBD2. Germline V CDR1 and CDR2: LGHNA, YNFKEQ. J gave up 5 bases and V 2 bases, and 14 bases lay outside the gene matches. The CDR3 runs 19 residues.

In its sample, this clone was seen once. This sample also contains other DNA sequences that code for the same CDR3. The chain couples TRBV7-9 to TRBJ2-1, with 9 bases lining up with TRBD1. V dropped 1 base and J dropped 7; count of bases not matched to a gene: 5. The CDR3 covers 15 residues. Germline-derived CDR1 and CDR2 are SEHNR and FQNEAQ (reference sequence). The CDR3 region is CASSLEQGARNEQFF. The CDR3 DNA follows: TGTGCCAGCAGCTTAGAACAGGGGGCAAGGAATGAGCAGTTCTTC.

Worth noting for this clone: Other nucleotide sequences in the sample specify the same CDR3. The V call is TRBV27, the J call TRBJ2-5; possibly TRBD2 for D (6 bases). The V and J ends lost 5 bases and 3 bases respectively, with 13 bases between them. CDR1 is MNHEY and CDR2 is SMNVEV in the germline V gene (reference sequence). The CDR3 runs to 14 residues. CDR3 nucleotide sequence: TGTGCCAGCAGTCTTCTGGGGGGTGAAGAGACCCAGTACTTC. Translating gives CASSLLGGEETQYF.

The gene calls are TRBV11-2 and TRBJ2-1; D might be TRBD2 (6 bases). The CDR3 extends over 15 amino acids. The V end lost 2 bases, the J end lost 3 bases, and 11 bases lay between the germline ends. CDR1 and CDR2 from the germline V gene are SGHAT and FQNNGV. In nucleotides, the CDR3 is TGTGCCAGCAGCTTAACGGCGGGAATCTACAATGAGCAGTTCTTC. This encodes CASSLTAGIYNEQFF.

The V gene is TRBV19, the J gene TRBJ2-5, with 8 bases matching TRBD2. Germline CDR1 LNHDA, CDR2 SQIVND (reference sequence). After removal of 3 bases from V and 6 bases from J, the junction contained 9 bases not matched to a gene. The CDR3 covers 15 residues. The CDR3 region has the DNA TGTGCCAGTAGTATTTACAGCGGGAGTGGAAAGACCCAGTACTTC. It codes for CASSIYSGSGKTQYF.

This chain links TRBV10-3 with TRBJ2-2; perhaps TRBD2 as D (5 bases). V gave up 7 bases and J gave up 4 bases, with 10 bases separating them. Germline lookup yields CDR1 ENHRY and CDR2 SYGVKD. The CDR3 totals 13 residues. The CDR3 region has the DNA TGTGCCATCAATAGTCTAGCCACCGGGGAGCTGTTTTTT. This encodes CAINSLATGELFF.

The gene calls are TRBV7-9 and TRBJ2-4; D may match TRBD1 or TRBD2 (5 bases each). Germline V gene lookup returns CDR1 SEHNR and CDR2 FQNEAQ (reference sequence). Trimming shortened V by 4 bases and J by 1 base, and 14 bases separated the two germline ends. The CDR3 has 16 residues. The CDR3 sequence is CASSSRDLEAKNIQYF. As DNA, the CDR3 is TGTGCCAGCAGCTCCAGGGACCTAGAGGCCAAAAACATTCAGTACTTC.

This clone was seen only once. The chain joins TRBV7-8 to TRBJ2-5, with a tentative D call TRBD2 (5 bases). This CDR3 is built from 15 residues. Between the trimmed V and J ends, which lost 0 bases and 2 bases, there was a span of 10 bases. Germline CDR1 is SGHVS and CDR2 is FQNEAQ. DNA for the CDR3: TGTGCCAGCAGCTTAGCACATAGGACTCAAGAGACCCAGTACTTC. Its translation: CASSLAHRTQETQYF.

The chain combines TRBV2 with TRBJ2-1, with no clear D. The CDR3 spans 15 residues. Trimming left V 1 base short and J 2 bases short, with 9 bases between. CDR1 is SNHLY, CDR2 FYNNEI, per germline. CDR3 DNA sequence: TGTGCCAGCAGTGAAGTCCGTTCAGCCTACAATGAGCAGTTCTTC. Its translation: CASSEVRSAYNEQFF.

This clone is a singleton in its sample. The V and J genes are TRBV27 and TRBJ2-1; D call uncertain. Looked up from germline, CDR1 is MNHEY and CDR2 is SMNVEV (reference sequence). V was clipped by 1 base and J by 5 bases, with 6 bases between them. The CDR3 runs to 13 residues. The CDR3 sequence: CASSLFGDNEQFF. As DNA, the CDR3 is TGTGCCAGCAGTTTATTTGGAGACAATGAGCAGTTCTTC.

This clone has only a few counts. At the DNA level, this CDR3 is encoded by other sequences in the same sample as well. The gene calls are TRBV19 and TRBJ2-1; D ambiguous. There are 11 residues in the CDR3. Germline V gene data show CDR1 as LNHDA and CDR2 as SQIVND (reference sequence). Trimming left V 3 bases short and J 3 bases short, with 0 bases between. CDR3 sequence reads: CASSIYNEQFF. The CDR3 region has the DNA TGTGCCAGTAGTATCTACAATGAGCAGTTCTTC.

V is TRBV28 and J is TRBJ2-7; D possibly corresponds to TRBD2 (7 bases). Germline values: CDR1 MDHEN, CDR2 SYDVKM. This CDR3 is 13 amino acids long. V lost 3 bases to trimming and J lost 6 bases, with 12 bases between them. In DNA, the CDR3 is TGTGCCAGCAGTTTTGGGGGGGCTGGCGAGCAGTACTTC. This sequence encodes CASSFGGAGEQYF. The full variable domain, rest sourced from reference TRBV28 and TRBJ2-7, is DVKVTQSSRYLVKRTGEKVFLECVQDMDHENMFWYRQDPGLGLRLIYFSYDVKMKEKGDIPEGYSVSREKKERFSLILESASTNQTSMYLCASSFGGAGEQYFGPGTRLTVT.

This clone appeared once. This rearrangement joins TRBV5-6 to TRBJ2-3, with 9 bases fitting TRBD2. V trimming: 2 bases; J trimming: 4 bases; junction bases outside the gene matches: 2. The CDR3 extends over 14 amino acids. Germline CDR1 and CDR2: SGHDT and YYEEEE. In DNA form, the CDR3 reads TGTGCCAGCAGCTTAACTAGCGGGCCAGATACGCAGTATTTT. Protein: CASSLTSGPDTQYF.

CDR3 nucleotide sequence: TGTGCCAGCAGTTCCCCAGAGGGTTCCATCCTAGGCGAGCAGTACTTC. Residues: CASSSPEGSILGEQYF. The rearrangement links TRBV28 to TRBJ2-7; D may be TRBD2 (5 bases). V dropped 4 bases and J dropped 6 bases, with 22 bases sitting between them. Germline lookup yields CDR1 MDHEN and CDR2 SYDVKM. This CDR3 has 16 amino acids. Supplemented by reference TRBV28 and TRBJ2-7, the full variable domain reads DVKVTQSSRYLVKRTGEKVFLECVQDMDHENMFWYRQDPGLGLRLIYFSYDVKMKEKGDIPEGYSVSREKKERFSLILESASTNQTSMYLCASSSPEGSILGEQYFGPGTRLTVT.

The chain recombines TRBV9 with TRBJ2-1, with D possibly matching TRBD2 (5 bases). The CDR3 loop spans 17 amino acids. Trimming took 1 base from V and 6 from J, leaving 20 bases between them. CDR1 and CDR2 from the germline V gene are SGDLS and YYNGEE. In DNA form, the CDR3 reads TGTGCCAGCAGCGTAAAAGGACTCCCCGAAAGCCCCAATGAGCAGTTCTTC. This sequence encodes CASSVKGLPESPNEQFF.

The table lists this clone with a count of one. The chain has TRBV5-5 and TRBJ1-2; tentatively, D is TRBD1 (5 bases). Germline V gives CDR1 SGHKS, CDR2 YYEKEE (reference sequence). This CDR3 region has 16 residues. The V gene lost 2 bases and the J gene lost 5 bases, with 19 bases spanning the gap. The CDR3 protein is CASSFIAGTADYGYTF. The DNA of the CDR3 is TGTGCCAGCAGCTTTATCGCCGGGACGGCCGATTATGGCTACACCTTC.

The genes are TRBV11-2 and TRBJ2-7; no definite D call. Deletions cut 3 bases from V and 5 bases from J, with 8 bases between. The germline V gene encodes CDR1 SGHAT and CDR2 FQNNGV. The CDR3 sequence is 12 residues long. The CDR3 DNA reads as TGTGCCAGCAGCTTCCTGAGCAACGAGCAGTACTTC. It specifies CASSFLSNEQYF. Supplemented by reference TRBV11-2 and TRBJ2-7, the full variable domain reads EAGVAQSPRYKIIEKRQSVAFWCNPISGHATLYWYQQILGQGPKLLIQFQNNGVVDDSQLPKDRFSAERLKGVDSTLKIQPAKLEDSAVYLCASSFLSNEQYFGPGTRLTVT.